The 28 T cell receptor beta chains listed next were all sequenced from one sample in a study of shared clonotypes between healthy human individuals. Sequencing was performed with immunoSEQ multiplex PCR; in TCRdb, only in-frame clones are kept and a portion is missing. The sample has over a million clones, about 96% seen once. Material: naive CD4+ T cells sorted from blood. Subset denoted: CD45RA+ positively selected. All receptors come from a man younger than 45 in good health.

This chain uses TRBV15 with TRBJ1-2; D uncertain. The CDR3 sequence is 14 residues long. CDR1 and CDR2 (germline): LNHNV, YYDKDF (reference sequence). The V end was cut by 5 bases, the J end by 4 bases, with 14 bases between. The CDR3 nucleotides are TGTGCCACCAGCGCCGAGACACCTCTCTATGGCTACACCTTC. It is translated as CATSAETPLYGYTF.

The chain combines TRBV5-1 with TRBJ2-1; 9 nucleotides match TRBD2. This CDR3 is built from 15 residues. Trimming removed 4 bases from V and 6 bases from J; junction bases left unmatched: 8. Germline V lookup: CDR1 SGHRS, CDR2 YFSETQ. CDR3 DNA sequence: TGCGCCAGCAGCCGTAGCGGGAGTATTGGCAATGAGCAGTTCTTC. Protein sequence: CASSRSGSIGNEQFF. The full variable domain, its missing parts supplied by reference TRBV5-1 and TRBJ2-1, is KAGVTQTPRYLIKTRGQQVTLSCSPISGHRSVSWYQQTPGQGLQFLFEYFSETQRNKGNFPGRFSGRQFSNSRSEMNVSTLELGDSALYLCASSRSGSIGNEQFFGPGTRLTVL.

The genes are TRBV4-1 and TRBJ2-7; 7 bases line up with TRBD2. Per germline, CDR1 MGHRA and CDR2 YSYEKL. The CDR3 extends over 14 amino acids. Trimming at V came to 1 base and at J to 2 bases, leaving 2 bases not matched to a gene. The CDR3 protein is CASSQGEGPYEQYF. CDR3 coding DNA: TGCGCCAGCAGCCAAGGGGAGGGCCCCTACGAGCAGTACTTC.

The rearrangement joins TRBV7-6 to TRBJ2-5; no definite D call. V was trimmed by 1 base and J by 6 bases, leaving 12 bases between them. This CDR3 spans 14 amino acids. The V gene's germline CDR1 is SGHVS and CDR2 FNYEAQ. In DNA, the CDR3 is TGTGCCAGCAGCTTAGGTGCCGGCCAGAAGACCCAGTACTTC. It encodes CASSLGAGQKTQYF. Based on the CDR3 plus reference TRBV7-6 and TRBJ2-5, the full variable domain is GAGVSQSPRYKVTKRGQDVALRCDPISGHVSLYWYRQALGQGPEFLTYFNYEAQQDKSGLPNDRFSAERPEGSISTLTIQRTEQRDSAMYRCASSLGAGQKTQYFGPGTRLLVL.

The chain carries TRBV28 and TRBJ1-1; D not certain. CDR1 and CDR2 from the germline V gene are MDHEN and SYDVKM. Trimming took off 3 bases at V and 5 bases at J, with 19 bases between the two ends. This CDR3 is built from 16 residues. CDR3 bases: TGTGCCAGCAGTTTGTTGGGAGCCACAAGGGAAACTGAAGCTTTCTTT. As protein: CASSLLGATRETEAFF.

The rearrangement uses TRBV5-1 and TRBJ2-5; TRBD1 agrees at 7 bases. Per the germline V gene, CDR1 is SGHRS and CDR2 is YFSETQ. The J segment lost 5 bases and the V segment lost 0 bases, leaving 7 bases of the junction unmatched. This CDR3 has 15 residues. CDR3 protein: CASSLAKGAGETQYF. CDR3 bases: TGCGCCAGCAGCTTGGCCAAGGGGGCAGGGGAGACCCAGTACTTC.

The V gene is TRBV6-5, the J gene TRBJ1-2; no clear D gene. CDR3 size: 15 residues. Trimming removed 7 bases at V and 4 bases at J, with 19 bases between. The germline gives CDR1 MNHEY, CDR2 SVGAGI. Here the CDR3 reads CASTLSGGWTYGYTF. DNA for the CDR3: TGTGCCAGCACCTTATCGGGAGGTTGGACCTATGGCTACACCTTC.

This chain connects TRBV7-9 to TRBJ1-2; D not certain. This CDR3 has 14 residues. Trimming stripped 1 base from V and 4 bases from J, with 10 bases between. Germline lookup yields CDR1 SEHNR and CDR2 FQNEAQ (reference sequence). The CDR3 nucleotides read TGTGCCAGCAGCTTAGTGGGGTCGAGCTATGGCTACACCTTC. It is translated as CASSLVGSSYGYTF.

The chain recombines TRBV6-5 with TRBJ2-7; possible D gene TRBD1, 6 bases. V lost 5 bases and J lost 3, with 17 bases in between. Per germline, CDR1 MNHEY and CDR2 SVGAGI. The CDR3 contains 15 residues. The CDR3 region is CASSPLAGENYEQYF. CDR3 sequence (DNA): TGTGCCAGCAGTCCCTTGGCAGGGGAAAACTACGAGCAGTACTTC.

A remark on this clone: Other DNA sequences in the same sample also yield this CDR3. The chain recombines TRBV28 with TRBJ2-7; the match to TRBD1 covers 8 bases. This CDR3 is 12 amino acids long. Germline V gene lookup returns CDR1 MDHEN and CDR2 SYDVKM. V lost 5 bases to trimming and J lost 6 bases; unmatched junction nucleotides: 3. CDR3: CASSPGQVEQYF. DNA of the CDR3: TGTGCCAGCAGTCCGGGACAGGTCGAGCAGTACTTC.

This sequence joins TRBV28 and TRBJ2-7, with 8 bases matching TRBD2. Trimming cost V 3 bases and J 3 bases; bases outside gene matches: 10. CDR1 MDHEN and CDR2 SYDVKM come from the germline V gene. The CDR3 has 16 residues. The CDR3 DNA reads as TGTGCCAGCAGTTTGAGGGGACTAGTGGGGCTCTACGAGCAGTACTTC. This gives the protein CASSLRGLVGLYEQYF.

The chain combines TRBV7-2 with TRBJ1-5; a possible D gene is TRBD1 (6 bases). In germline, CDR1 is SGHTA, CDR2 FQGNSA. With 5 bases removed from V and 5 bases from J, the gap between germline ends came to 16 bases. The CDR3 is 15 residues long. Here the CDR3 reads CASSRRAGADQPQHF. DNA for the CDR3: TGTGCCAGCAGCCGGCGCGCAGGGGCGGATCAGCCCCAGCATTTT.

The chain employs TRBV5-1 and TRBJ2-7; maybe TRBD1 (6 bases). The CDR3 runs 14 residues. Germline V gene lookup returns CDR1 SGHRS and CDR2 YFSETQ. Trimming took off 5 bases at V and 2 bases at J, with 14 bases between the two ends. This chain's CDR3 is CASSSRTEAYEQYF. CDR3 sequence (DNA): TGCGCCAGCAGTTCCCGGACAGAAGCCTACGAGCAGTACTTC.

This chain joins TRBV6-5 and TRBJ2-7; D is undetermined. The V and J ends lost 0 bases and 2 bases respectively, with 11 bases between them. This CDR3 region has 15 residues. Germline V gives CDR1 MNHEY, CDR2 SVGAGI. The DNA for the CDR3 is TGTGCCAGCAGTTACTCCTGGCGGAGCACCTACGAGCAGTACTTC. This sequence encodes CASSYSWRSTYEQYF.

This clone was recorded only once. The V gene is TRBV29-1, the J gene TRBJ2-1, with 13 bases matching TRBD2. After removal of 7 bases from V and 0 bases from J, the junction contained 6 bases not matched to a gene. The germline V gene encodes CDR1 SQVTM and CDR2 ANQGSEA. CDR3 length equals 16 residues. CDR3 bases: TGCAGCGCAACCGGACTAGCGGGAGACTCCTACAATGAGCAGTTCTTC. As protein: CSATGLAGDSYNEQFF.

This clone has a single count. CDR3 protein: CASSLITSSVSSYNEQFF. The DNA of the CDR3 is TGTGCCAGCAGCTTGATTACCTCTTCGGTCAGCTCCTACAATGAGCAGTTCTTC. V usage is TRBV7-2 and J usage is TRBJ2-1, with no clear D. This CDR3 has 18 amino acids. Germline CDR1 is SGHTA and CDR2 is FQGNSA. Trimming pared 3 bases from V and 0 bases from J, leaving 18 bases between.

The rearrangement uses TRBV5-1 and TRBJ2-7, with D perhaps matching TRBD2 (6 bases). Between the trimmed V and J ends, which lost 3 bases and 5 bases, there was a span of 18 bases. CDR1 is SGHRS, CDR2 YFSETQ, per germline. The CDR3 covers 15 residues. Here the CDR3 DNA reads TGCGCCAGCAGCTCTCTTAAGGCCTCGGGGGACGAGCAGTACTTC. This encodes CASSSLKASGDEQYF.

The chain carries TRBV9 and TRBJ1-4; D is unclear. Between the trimmed V and J ends, which lost 0 bases and 5 bases, there was a span of 5 bases. The CDR3 sequence is 13 residues long. Germline V CDR1 and CDR2: SGDLS, YYNGEE. The DNA for the CDR3 is TGTGCCAGCAGCGTAGCAGAGAATGAAAAACTGTTTTTT. Translated: CASSVAENEKLFF.

The CDR3 DNA follows: TGTGCCAGCAGCTCCGGACTGCCCCTTGAGCAGTTCTTC. Translation: CASSSGLPLEQFF. V and J are TRBV7-2 and TRBJ2-1, with D possibly being TRBD2 (5 bases). Trimming removed 4 bases at V and 9 bases at J, with 13 bases between. The CDR3 is 13 amino acids. The germline CDR1 and CDR2 sequences are SGHTA and FQGNSA.

This chain links TRBV7-9 with TRBJ2-6; D remains unclear. The CDR3 is 16 amino acids. The V gene lost 0 bases and the J gene lost 0 bases, with 6 bases spanning the gap. Germline V gene lookup returns CDR1 SEHNR and CDR2 FQNEAQ (reference sequence). CDR3 protein: CASSLALGSGANVLTF. The CDR3 DNA is TGTGCCAGCAGCTTAGCGCTGGGCTCTGGGGCCAACGTCCTGACTTTC.

The rearrangement uses TRBV25-1 and TRBJ2-5, with TRBD2 identical over 7 bases. The V gene's germline CDR1 is MGHDK and CDR2 SYGVNS. J was trimmed by 6 bases and V by 6 bases; bases with no gene match: 13. The CDR3 length is 15 residues. The CDR3 DNA is TGTGCCAGCAGCGAGGCGGGAGAAGTGTTAAAGACCCAGTACTTC. This sequence encodes CASSEAGEVLKTQYF. The variable domain in full, with the rest retrieved from reference TRBV25-1 and TRBJ2-5, is EADIYQTPRYLVIGTGKKITLECSQTMGHDKMYWYQQDPGMELHLIHYSYGVNSTEKGDLSSESTVSRIRTEHFPLTLESARPSHTSQYLCASSEAGEVLKTQYFGPGTRLLVL.

This rearrangement joins TRBV5-1 to TRBJ2-7; D may match TRBD1 or TRBD2 (5 bases each). Trimming stripped 0 bases from V and 3 bases from J, with 16 bases between. Looked up from germline, CDR1 is SGHRS and CDR2 is YFSETQ. The CDR3 length is 16 residues. The CDR3 nucleotides are TGCGCCAGCAGCTTGGGAGGGGCGGACGGGGTCTACGAGCAGTACTTC. As protein: CASSLGGADGVYEQYF.

The rearrangement uses TRBV5-1 and TRBJ2-6; unclear D gene. The germline V gene encodes CDR1 SGHRS and CDR2 YFSETQ. Deletions cut 6 bases from V and 0 bases from J, with 7 bases between. The CDR3 runs to 14 residues. Written as DNA, the CDR3 is TGCGCCAGCACGGAGAGCTCTGGGGCCAACGTCCTGACTTTC. This translates into CASTESSGANVLTF.

The chain uses TRBV25-1 and TRBJ2-2; 8 positions match TRBD1. The junction had 9 bases not matched to a gene; V was cut back by 6 bases and J by 6 bases. CDR1 and CDR2 (germline): MGHDK, SYGVNS. CDR3 length: 15 amino acids. Written as DNA, the CDR3 is TGTGCCAGCAGGAGCCACGACAGGGGATCCGGGGAGCTGTTTTTT. Translating it yields CASRSHDRGSGELFF. The full variable domain, rest sourced from reference TRBV25-1 and TRBJ2-2, is EADIYQTPRYLVIGTGKKITLECSQTMGHDKMYWYQQDPGMELHLIHYSYGVNSTEKGDLSSESTVSRIRTEHFPLTLESARPSHTSQYLCASRSHDRGSGELFFGEGSRLTVL.

The rearrangement uses TRBV29-1 and TRBJ2-3; 7 nucleotides agree with TRBD2. The CDR3 runs to 13 residues. The ends lost 5 bases at V and 1 base at J; junction bases unmatched: 3. Germline V gene data show CDR1 as SQVTM and CDR2 as ANQGSEA. In DNA form, the CDR3 reads TGCAGCGTTCGGGAGGACGGCACAGATACGCAGTATTTT. It codes for CSVREDGTDTQYF.

V usage is TRBV5-4 and J usage is TRBJ2-3, with TRBD2 identical over 14 bases. The length of the CDR3 is 17 residues. Germline loops: CDR1 SGHNT, CDR2 YYREEE (reference sequence). V shed 1 base and J 5 bases; nucleotides not matched to a gene: 6. CDR3 DNA sequence: TGTGCCAGCAGCTTGAGACTAGCGGGAGGGAGGGGAGATACGCAGTATTTT. Translated: CASSLRLAGGRGDTQYF.

The V gene is TRBV9, the J gene TRBJ2-5; 7 nucleotides line up with TRBD1. Germline V lookup: CDR1 SGDLS, CDR2 YYNGEE. After removal of 2 bases from V and 5 bases from J, the junction contained 6 bases not matched to a gene. CDR3 length: 14 amino acids. CDR3 coding DNA: TGTGCCAGCAGCGTGACGACAGGGATGGAGACCCAGTACTTC. Translated, it gives CASSVTTGMETQYF.

This CDR3 reads CASSPSRVPHEQYF. CDR3 nucleotide sequence: TGTGCCAGCTCACCATCAAGGGTTCCCCACGAGCAGTACTTC. The chain has TRBV18 and TRBJ2-7; D gene uncertain. This CDR3 is 14 amino acids long. Germline CDR1 is KGHSH and CDR2 is LQKENI. V lost 2 bases to trimming and J lost 5 bases, with 13 bases between them.